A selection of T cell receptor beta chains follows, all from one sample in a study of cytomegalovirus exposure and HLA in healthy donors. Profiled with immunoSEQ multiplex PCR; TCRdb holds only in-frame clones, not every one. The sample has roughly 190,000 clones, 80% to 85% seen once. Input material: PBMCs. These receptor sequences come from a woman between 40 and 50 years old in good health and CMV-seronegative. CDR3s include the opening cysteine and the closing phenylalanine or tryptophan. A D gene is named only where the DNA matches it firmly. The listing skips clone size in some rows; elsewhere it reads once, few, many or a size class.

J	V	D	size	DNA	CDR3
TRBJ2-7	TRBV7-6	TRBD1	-	TGTGCCAGCAGCTTAGCGGGACAGTCCTACGGGCAGTACTTC	CASSLAGQSYGQYF
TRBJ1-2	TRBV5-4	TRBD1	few	TGTGCCAGCAGCTTGGCCTTAAGGGGGACAGAAAAGGGAGGCTACACCTTC	CASSLALRGTEKGGYTF
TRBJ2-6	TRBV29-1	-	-	TGCAGCGCATGGGCTGTTGGGGCCAACGTCCTGACTTTC	CSAWAVGANVLTF
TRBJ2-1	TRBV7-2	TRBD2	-	TGTGCCAGCACCCATGACTCTAGCGGGCACAATGAGCAGTTCTTC	CASTHDSSGHNEQFF
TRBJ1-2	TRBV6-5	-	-	TGTGCCAGCAGCCCCGGGGTTGGGGGCTACACCTTC	CASSPGVGGYTF
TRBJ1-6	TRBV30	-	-	TGTGCCTGGAGTCGGACAGTCAACGATTCACCCCTCCACTTT	CAWSRTVNDSPLHF
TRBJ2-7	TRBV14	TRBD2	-	TGTGCCAGCAGCCACCGGACTAGCGGGACCCTTTCCTACGAGCAGTACTTC	CASSHRTSGTLSYEQYF
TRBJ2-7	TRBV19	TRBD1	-	TGTGCCAGTAGCCTCCGGGACAGCTCCCCCTACGAGCAGTACTTC	CASSLRDSSPYEQYF
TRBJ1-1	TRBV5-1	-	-	TGCGCCAGCCAGCCCAGTGGAGGGGCGAACACTGAAGCTTTCTTT	CASQPSGGANTEAFF
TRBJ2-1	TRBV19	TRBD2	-	TGTGCCAGTAGTCTGACTAGCGGGGTGGACCAGTTCTTC	CASSLTSGVDQFF
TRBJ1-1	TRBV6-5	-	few	TGTGCCAGCAAGATCAGGGCATGGTCTGAAGCTTTCTTT	CASKIRAWSEAFF
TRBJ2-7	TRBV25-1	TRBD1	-	TGTGCCGCCTCCGGGACAGGGAGATACGAGCAGTACTTC	CAASGTGRYEQYF
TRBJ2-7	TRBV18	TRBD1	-	TGTGCCAGCTCACCGGGACAGGGAGGCGAGCAGTACTTC	CASSPGQGGEQYF
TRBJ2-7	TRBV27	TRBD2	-	TGTGCCAGCAGTTTGGGGCGGGAGGACCACTACGAGCAGTACTTC	CASSLGREDHYEQYF
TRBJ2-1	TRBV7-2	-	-	TGTGCCAGCAACTTCGGACTTGATGAGCAGTTCTTC	CASNFGLDEQFF
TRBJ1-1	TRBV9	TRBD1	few	TGTGCCAGCAGTACGACAGGGTTGACTGAAGCTTTCTTT	CASSTTGLTEAFF
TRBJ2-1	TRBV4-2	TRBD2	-	TGTGCCAGCAGCCAAGATATCGGACTAGCGGATTCCTACAATGAGCAGTTCTTC	CASSQDIGLADSYNEQFF
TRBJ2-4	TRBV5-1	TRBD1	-	TGTGCCAGCAGCTTGGGACCAGGGGGATCGGGGAACATTCAGTACTTC	CASSLGPGGSGNIQYF
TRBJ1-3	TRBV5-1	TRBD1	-	TGCGCCAGCAGCTTGGTGCCAGGGGGCTTAGGAAACACCATATATTTT	CASSLVPGGLGNTIYF
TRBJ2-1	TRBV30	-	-	TGTGCCTGGGGGTACCGGCAGAGGGTGAATGAGCAGTTCTTC	CAWGYRQRVNEQFF
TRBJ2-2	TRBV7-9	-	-	TGTGCCAGCAGCCCGTCCGGCGGGAACTCCGGGGAGCTGTTTTTT	CASSPSGGNSGELFF
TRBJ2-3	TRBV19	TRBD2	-	TGTGCCAGTAGTATGAGGGGACTAGCGGGATATCGGGATACGCAGTATTTT	CASSMRGLAGYRDTQYF
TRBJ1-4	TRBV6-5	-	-	TGTGCCAGCAGTTACATCCCAGGGGAAAAACTGTTTTTT	CASSYIPGEKLFF
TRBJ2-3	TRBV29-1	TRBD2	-	TGCAGCGTTGAGCCTAGCGGGACGACAGATACGCAGTATTTT	CSVEPSGTTDTQYF
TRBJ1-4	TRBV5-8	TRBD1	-	TGTGCCAGCAGCCGTCTACGGGGACAGAGTAATGAAAAACTGTTTTTT	CASSRLRGQSNEKLFF
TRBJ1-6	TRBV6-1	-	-	TGTGCCAGCAGTGAACAGGCCTCCAATTCACCCCTCCACTTT	CASSEQASNSPLHF
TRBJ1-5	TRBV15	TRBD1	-	TGTGCCACCAGCGGACGACAGGGAAATCAGCCCCAGCATTTT	CATSGRQGNQPQHF
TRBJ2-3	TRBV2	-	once	TGTGCCAGCAGGCGACTCCCTAGCACAGATACGCAGTATTTT	CASRRLPSTDTQYF
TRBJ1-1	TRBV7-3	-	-	TGTGCCAGCAGCTTAAACCGCCTCGGGGGGGCTGGAATGAACACTGAAGCTTTCTTT	CASSLNRLGGAGMNTEAFF
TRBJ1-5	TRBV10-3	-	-	TGTGCCATCAGAGCGGGGAGCAATCAGCCCCAGCATTTT	CAIRAGSNQPQHF
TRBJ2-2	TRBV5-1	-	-	TGCGCCAGCAGCTTGGAGGGAGTCAATACCGGGGAGCTGTTTTTT	CASSLEGVNTGELFF
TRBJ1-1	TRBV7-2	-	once	TGTGCCAGCAGCTTATCTCAGGGGATGGCCACTGAAGCTTTCTTT	CASSLSQGMATEAFF
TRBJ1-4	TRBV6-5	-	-	TGTGCCAGCAGTTACCGGGGGGGTAGAAATGAAAAACTGTTTTTT	CASSYRGGRNEKLFF
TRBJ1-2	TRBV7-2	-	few	TGTGCCAGCAGCTTACAGGGTTACTATGGCTACACCTTC	CASSLQGYYGYTF
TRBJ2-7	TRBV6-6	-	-	TGTGCCAGCAGGTCAGATGAGCAGTACTTC	CASRSDEQYF
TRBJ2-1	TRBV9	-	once	TGTGCCAGCAGCGTAGGAGCCCCCCTAGACAGTGAGCAGTTCTTC	CASSVGAPLDSEQFF